This T cell receptor beta chain stems from a study of cytomegalovirus exposure and HLA in healthy donors. About this clone: Its antigen is not identified.

Notes on the study in general: The listing of 150 or so TCR beta chains classed them as cytomegalovirus-associated.

Data came from immunoSEQ multiplex PCR; TCRdb stores just in-frame clones and leaves some out. In the table there are roughly 56,000 clones, 93% of which are singletons. This TCR was sampled from a woman between 18 and 29 years old in good health and CMV-seropositive. The sequencing input was PBMCs.

CDR3 bases: TGTGCCAGTAGTATCCCAACCCAGAGGGGGCATAGCAATCAGCCCCAGCATTTT. Residues: CASSIPTQRGHSNQPQHF. The chain uses TRBV19 and TRBJ1-5; 7 positions match TRBD1. Losses at the gene ends were 3 bases for V and 0 bases for J; bases not matched to a gene: 11. In germline, CDR1 is LNHDA, CDR2 SQIVND (reference sequence). The CDR3 spans 18 residues.